This T cell receptor (beta chain) is from a study of cytomegalovirus exposure and HLA in healthy donors. General study findings and limits: Some V segments, including TRBV6-2 and TRBV6-3, were excluded as indistinguishable. Most observed TCR sequences were rare, whereas some public TCRs were detected in many donors.

Healthy individuals who donated bone marrow served as the donors. Trimming shortened V by 3 bases and J by 0 bases, and 12 bases separated the two germline ends. The CDR3 consists of 16 residues. Germline V gene data show CDR1 as SGHAT and CDR2 as FQDESV (reference sequence). Comments on this clone: Its antigen is not known.

PCR was performed using 60 Vbeta and 13 Jbeta primers. Assay used: immunoSEQ multiplex PCR; TCRdb lists only in-frame clones, some missing. The profile covers around 150,000 clones, with around 76% appearing a single time and approximately 1% taken by the ten largest. Sequencing used PBMCs. The receptor was isolated from a woman in her forties in good health and CMV-seronegative. The chain carries TRBV11-1 and TRBJ2-1; D unclear. The DNA of the CDR3 is TGTGCCAGCAGCTTGCGTAATAGTATCTCCTACAATGAGCAGTTCTTC. Its protein is CASSLRNSISYNEQFF.